Following are 15 T cell receptor beta chains from one sample sequenced in a study of T cell changes during pregnancy in multiple sclerosis (dated by TCRdb to the late 2010s). The library relied on the immunoSEQ multiplex PCR assay. The table comes from immuneACCESS by way of TCRdb, which keeps in-frame sequences with V and J called. Part of the clones is missing from these tables; in studies checked, under half for an unresolved V gene and the rest for unknown reasons. The sample table lists 30,000 to 40,000 clones, under 95% of them with a count of one. The ten largest clones capture 0.5% to 0.85% of the sample. The sequencing here drew on CD4+ T cells from peripheral blood mononuclear cells, taken in the second trimester of pregnancy. The origin of the receptors is a female donor in good health, enrolled as a control in a pregnancy study.

V and J are TRBV14 and TRBJ1-5; 7 bases align to TRBD1. V gave up 3 bases and J gave up 7 bases; unmatched junction bases: 9. The germline V gene encodes CDR1 SGHDN and CDR2 FVKESK. The CDR3 runs to 15 residues. The CDR3 sequence: CASSHVTGEPQPQHF. The CDR3 coding sequence is TGTGCCAGCAGCCACGTTACAGGGGAGCCGCAGCCCCAGCATTTT.

In this sample, this clone turned up once. The chain uses TRBV5-1 and TRBJ2-7; 7 nucleotides match TRBD1. The CDR3 runs to 13 residues. The germline gives CDR1 SGHRS, CDR2 YFSETQ. V was clipped by 4 bases and J by 3 bases; unmatched bases: 4. CDR3 coding DNA: TGCGCCAGCAGCCCGGGACAGTTCTACGAGCAGTACTTC. Encoded protein: CASSPGQFYEQYF.

DNA for the CDR3: TGTGCCAGCAGCTGGGGCGGGACTAGCGGGGGCCCCGGGACCCAGTACTTC. Protein sequence: CASSWGGTSGGPGTQYF. The V call is TRBV11-2, the J call TRBJ2-5, with 14 nucleotides matching TRBD2. This CDR3 has 17 amino acids. CDR1 is SGHAT, CDR2 FQNNGV, per germline. Trimming at V came to 4 bases and at J to 7 bases, leaving 11 bases not matched to a gene.

V usage is TRBV11-2 and J usage is TRBJ2-5; 12 positions agree with TRBD1. V dropped 5 bases and J dropped 5; count of bases not matched to a gene: 3. Per the germline V gene, CDR1 is SGHAT and CDR2 is FQNNGV. This CDR3 has 14 residues. The CDR3 nucleotides are TGTGCCAGCAGCCGGGACAGGGGGCGGGAGACCCAGTACTTC. The encoded protein is CASSRDRGRETQYF.

This clone was seen only once. The chain recombines TRBV15 with TRBJ2-2, with D perhaps TRBD1 (6 bases). Per the germline V gene, CDR1 is LNHNV and CDR2 is YYDKDF (reference sequence). The CDR3 runs to 12 residues. Trimming removed 5 bases at V and 7 bases at J, with 8 bases between. The CDR3 nucleotides read TGTGCCACCAGCCGACAGGTCGGGGAGCTGTTTTTT. It encodes CATSRQVGELFF.

The rearrangement joins TRBV13 to TRBJ2-1, with D perhaps TRBD1 (7 bases). Germline lookup yields CDR1 PRHDT and CDR2 FYEKMQ (reference sequence). Trimming stripped 5 bases from V and 5 bases from J, with 13 bases between. The CDR3 sequence is 14 residues long. CDR3 DNA sequence: TGTGCCAGCAGCCTCAGGGGGGTGGACAATGAGCAGTTCTTC. It is translated as CASSLRGVDNEQFF.

The chain employs TRBV10-3 and TRBJ1-5; 8 bases map to TRBD1. Trimming took 4 bases from V and 3 from J; bases not matched to a gene: 8. CDR3 size: 16 residues. CDR1 is ENHRY and CDR2 is SYGVKD in the germline V gene. CDR3 in amino acids: CAISAGGAGDNQPQHF. The CDR3 coding sequence is TGTGCCATCAGTGCAGGGGGCGCGGGGGACAATCAGCCCCAGCATTTT.

This clone was counted once. This chain joins TRBV29-1 and TRBJ2-1; 8 positions agree with TRBD2. This CDR3 has 15 residues. The V gene's germline CDR1 is SQVTM and CDR2 ANQGSEA. Unmatched junction bases numbered 9, after V lost 7 bases and J lost 1 base. The CDR3 region has the DNA TGCAGCGCCGGGGGGGGGTCCGGTTCCTACAATGAGCAGTTCTTC. Residues: CSAGGGSGSYNEQFF.

J is TRBJ1-6 and V is TRBV5-1; a possible D gene is TRBD1 (6 bases). V was trimmed by 3 bases and J by 10 bases, leaving 11 bases between them. This CDR3 comprises 13 residues. Germline CDR1 SGHRS, CDR2 YFSETQ. CDR3: CASSSDSNSPLHF. As DNA, the CDR3 is TGCGCCAGCAGCTCGGACAGTAACTCACCCCTCCACTTT.

This clone was observed once. V usage is TRBV6-4 and J usage is TRBJ1-1; tentative D call: TRBD1 (5 bases). Germline V gives CDR1 MRHNA, CDR2 SNTAGT. This CDR3 has 13 residues. Trimming left V 6 bases short and J 1 base short, with 9 bases between. In DNA form, the CDR3 reads TGTGCCAGCAGCCTGACAGAGAACACTGAAGCTTTCTTT. Its protein is CASSLTENTEAFF.

The rearrangement uses TRBV28 and TRBJ2-1; the D gene is possibly TRBD1 (5 bases). There are 11 residues in the CDR3. Germline loops: CDR1 MDHEN, CDR2 SYDVKM. Trimming removed 6 bases from V and 12 bases from J, with 12 bases in between. CDR3 loop: CASSPGFGQFF. The CDR3 DNA reads TGTGCCAGCAGCCCAGGGTTTGGGCAGTTCTTC.

The chain is built from TRBV7-2 and TRBJ2-7, with D tentatively TRBD1 (5 bases). CDR1 and CDR2 (germline): SGHTA, FQGNSA. This CDR3 has 15 amino acids. V lost 1 base to trimming and J lost 5 bases, with 15 bases between them. CDR3 sequence: CASSLVWQGSNEQYF. CDR3 nucleotide sequence: TGTGCCAGCAGCTTAGTTTGGCAGGGAAGCAACGAGCAGTACTTC.

CDR3 protein: CASGVRVETQYF. In DNA form, the CDR3 reads TGTGCCAGTGGGGTGCGGGTGGAGACCCAGTACTTC. The V call is TRBV7-2, the J call TRBJ2-5; D may be TRBD2 (5 bases). V gave up 9 bases and J gave up 5 bases, with 13 bases separating them. The CDR3 spans 12 residues. Per the germline V gene, CDR1 is SGHTA and CDR2 is FQGNSA.

The rearrangement links TRBV15 to TRBJ1-2, with 10 bases matching TRBD1. Germline V gives CDR1 LNHNV, CDR2 YYDKDF (reference sequence). V was pared by 2 bases and J by 0 bases, with 9 bases of the junction left unmatched. The CDR3 contains 18 residues. The CDR3 DNA sequence: TGTGCCACCAGCAGACGACAGGGGGCGATGGGGGCTAACTATGGCTACACCTTC. Translation gives CATSRRQGAMGANYGYTF.

This clone has just a few counts. The chain couples TRBV20-1 to TRBJ1-6; no clear D. The CDR3 has 11 residues. The V end was cut by 0 bases, the J end by 14 bases, with 8 bases between. Germline CDR1 is DFQATT and CDR2 is SNEGSKA (reference sequence). The CDR3 DNA sequence: TGCAGTGCTAGAGATCAGGAATCCCTCCACTTT. Translated, it gives CSARDQESLHF.